What follows describes a single T cell receptor (beta chain). Per the original data handling: Estimation of nucleated cell counts was performed using reference gene primer amplification. Assay: immunoSEQ multiplex PCR; the TCRdb copy retains only in-frame clones and omits some. V and J calls and clone size are those listed in that table; D and trimming were worked out from the DNA. Here the sample spans roughly 67,000 clones, 75% to 85% being singletons. From germline, CDR1 is SGHRS and CDR2 YFSETQ. This CDR3 is 13 amino acids long. V was trimmed by 6 bases and J by 1 base, leaving 10 bases between them. The data belong to a study of blood T cell repertoires in COVID-19. In the study overall: The United States, Italy and Spain provided the acute and convalescent COVID-19 samples. From T cells, B-cell-depleted T cells, or PBMCs came the material, which was cDNA or gDNA.

The V call is TRBV5-1, the J call TRBJ1-1; TRBD1 is a possible D gene (6 bases). The sequence derives from a woman aged 55-69 years with acute or convalescent COVID-19. Source material: peripheral blood. As DNA, the CDR3 is TGCGCCAGCAACCAGGACAGGAACACTGAAGCTTTCTTT. It encodes CASNQDRNTEAFF.